This T cell receptor (beta chain) comes out of a study of OX40 agonist ivuxolimab in advanced cancers. About the research overall: Patients in the trial were receiving intravenous ivuxolimab every 2 weeks, at doses of 0.01 to 10 mg/kg.

Regarding this clone: What it binds is unknown.

This CDR3 is built from 15 residues. Germline V gene lookup returns CDR1 MNHNY and CDR2 SVGAGI (reference sequence). V shed 9 bases, J shed 7 bases, and the junction held 9 bases outside the gene matches. General study results and limits: Low levels of normalized T-cell clonal expansion also appeared in some nonresponders.

Generated by immunoSEQ multiplex PCR, the TCRdb table keeps only in-frame clones and is missing some. The sample lists 60,000 to 75,000 clones, around 90% occurring once. The chain is built from TRBV6-6 and TRBJ2-1; TRBD2 matches at 13 bases. This specimen consisted of CD4+ or CD8+ T cells sorted from blood, obtained in a trial of the OX40 agonist ivuxolimab. The receptor was derived from an adult with an advanced solid tumor such as melanoma, head and neck, liver or kidney cancer. In DNA, the CDR3 is TGTGCCAGTTACCTGACTAGCGGGAGGTCTAATGAGCAGTTCTTC. Amino acids: CASYLTSGRSNEQFF.